This record concerns one T cell receptor beta chain sequence. Trimming shortened V by 1 base and J by 0 bases, and 10 bases separated the two germline ends. The germline CDR1 and CDR2 sequences are LGHDT and YNNKEL (reference sequence). This CDR3 has 16 residues. This entry comes from a study of blood T cell repertoires in COVID-19. For the study at large: Sites in the United States, Italy and Spain provided acute and convalescent COVID-19 samples.

Original analysis: Amplification with reference gene primers provided the estimates of nucleated cell counts. Produced via immunoSEQ multiplex PCR; TCRdb's table is partial and in-frame only. The DNA gave D and trimming, while V, J and clone size come from that table. The sample lists 80,000 to 95,000 clones; roughly 83% were seen once. The rearrangement links TRBV3-1 (or the pseudogene TRBV3-2) to TRBJ2-1; D remains unclear. The origin of this receptor is a woman aged 80 or older with active or convalescent COVID-19. The specimen sequenced was peripheral blood. CDR3 DNA: TGTGCCAGCAGCCAAGGACCCCGGAGCTCCTACAATGAGCAGTTCTTC. Protein product: CASSQGPRSSYNEQFF.